This T cell receptor (beta chain) emerged from a study of cytotoxic CD8 clonotypes in ibrutinib-treated CLL. Study background: Response was recorded as partial in some 25 patients and complete in 2; at median around 70 months, roughly 15 remained remitted and some 12 had progressed. Sequencing produced an average of roughly 280,000 productive templates and 94,082 productive rearrangements per sample.

Around 2 micrograms of genomic DNA from cryopreserved PBMCs went into TCR beta libraries. V lost 4 bases and J lost 2, with 5 bases in between. Germline V CDR1 and CDR2: MGHRA, YSYEKL. This CDR3 comprises 13 residues. Method: immunoSEQ multiplex PCR; TCRdb's copy keeps in-frame clones and lacks some. The sample records 100,000 to 150,000 clones, over 75% being singletons. The genes are TRBV4-1 and TRBJ1-4; D ambiguous. The source is a human donor with chronic lymphocytic leukemia. The sequencing here drew on PBMCs, taken after 24 months of ibrutinib treatment. CDR3: CASSLGTNEKLFF. CDR3 coding DNA: TGCGCCAGCAGCCTCGGGACTAATGAAAAACTGTTTTTT.